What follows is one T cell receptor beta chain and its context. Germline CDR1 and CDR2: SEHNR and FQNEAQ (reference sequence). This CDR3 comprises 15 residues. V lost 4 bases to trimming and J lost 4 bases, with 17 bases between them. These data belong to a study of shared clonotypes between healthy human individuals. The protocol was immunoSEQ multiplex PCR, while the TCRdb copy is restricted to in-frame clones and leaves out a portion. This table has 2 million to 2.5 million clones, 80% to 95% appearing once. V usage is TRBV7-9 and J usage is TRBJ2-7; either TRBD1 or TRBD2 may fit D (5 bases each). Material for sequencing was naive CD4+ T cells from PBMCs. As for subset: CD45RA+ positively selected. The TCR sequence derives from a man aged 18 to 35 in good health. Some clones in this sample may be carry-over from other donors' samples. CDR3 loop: CASSSAPGPSYEQYF. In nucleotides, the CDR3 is TGTGCCAGCAGCTCCGCACCGGGACCGAGTTACGAGCAGTACTTC.